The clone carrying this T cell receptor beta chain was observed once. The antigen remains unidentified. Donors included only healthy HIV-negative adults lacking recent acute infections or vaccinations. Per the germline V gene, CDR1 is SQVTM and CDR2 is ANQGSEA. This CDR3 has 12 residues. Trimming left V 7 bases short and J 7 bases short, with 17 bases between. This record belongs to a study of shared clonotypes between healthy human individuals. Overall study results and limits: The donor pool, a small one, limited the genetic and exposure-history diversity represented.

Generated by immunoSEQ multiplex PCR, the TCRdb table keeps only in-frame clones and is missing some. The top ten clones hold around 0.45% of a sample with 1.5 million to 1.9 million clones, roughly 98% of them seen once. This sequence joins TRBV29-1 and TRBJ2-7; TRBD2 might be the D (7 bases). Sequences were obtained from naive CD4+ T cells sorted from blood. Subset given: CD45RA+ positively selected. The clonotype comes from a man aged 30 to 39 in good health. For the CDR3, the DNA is TGCAGCGCCGCCGGGGGAGGGGGAGAGCAGTACTTC. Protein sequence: CSAAGGGGEQYF.